Listed below are T cell receptor beta chains from one sample, sequenced in a study of blood T cell repertoires in COVID-19. The data were produced by immunoSEQ multiplex PCR, yet TCRdb's version contains in-frame clones alone and is incomplete. Of some 75,000 clones in the sample, 80% were seen once. The sequenced material came from peripheral blood. The source of these receptors is a man aged 50 or older with COVID-19, enrolled during active disease. The CDR3 runs from the conserved cysteine through the conserved F or W. Fields, in order: D gene, V gene, clone size, J gene, CDR3 protein, CDR3 DNA. The D gene is left open where the match is weak. Expanded clones are given a class, and other clones once, few, many or no size at all.

d_gene: TRBD1; v_gene: TRBV19; abundance: -; j_gene: TRBJ1-5; CDR3aa: CASSDRQFFQPQHF; CDR3nt: TGTGCCAGTTCGGACAGGCAGTTTTTCCAGCCCCAGCATTTT
d_gene: -; v_gene: TRBV11-2; abundance: -; j_gene: TRBJ1-3; CDR3aa: CASSLFLQGASGNTIYF; CDR3nt: TGTGCCAGCAGCTTATTTTTGCAGGGCGCATCTGGAAACACCATATATTTT
d_gene: -; v_gene: TRBV3-1/TRBV3-2; abundance: -; j_gene: TRBJ1-6; CDR3aa: CASSQVGVKSPLHF; CDR3nt: TGTGCCAGCAGCCAAGTAGGGGTTAAATCACCCCTCCACTTT
d_gene: TRBD2; v_gene: TRBV29-1; abundance: -; j_gene: TRBJ2-3; CDR3aa: CSVRIAGVSTDTQYF; CDR3nt: TGCAGCGTTCGTATAGCGGGAGTAAGCACAGATACGCAGTATTTT
d_gene: -; v_gene: TRBV6-6; abundance: -; j_gene: TRBJ2-5; CDR3aa: CASSPRNRGETQYF; CDR3nt: TGTGCCAGCAGCCCCCGGAACCGGGGGGAGACCCAGTACTTC
d_gene: -; v_gene: TRBV10-3; abundance: -; j_gene: TRBJ2-5; CDR3aa: CAISVGEEETQYF; CDR3nt: TGTGCCATCAGTGTCGGTGAAGAAGAGACCCAGTACTTC
d_gene: TRBD2; v_gene: TRBV7-9; abundance: -; j_gene: TRBJ2-2; CDR3aa: CASSVLRGAGELFF; CDR3nt: TGTGCCAGCAGCGTTCTCCGGGGGGCCGGGGAGCTGTTTTTT
d_gene: -; v_gene: TRBV5-4; abundance: once; j_gene: TRBJ2-1; CDR3aa: CASSLRLVGYNEQFF; CDR3nt: TGTGCCAGCAGCTTGAGACTAGTTGGATACAATGAGCAGTTCTTC
d_gene: -; v_gene: TRBV21-1; abundance: -; j_gene: TRBJ2-7; CDR3aa: CASSKALPVYEQYF; CDR3nt: TGTGCCAGCAGCAAAGCGCTACCGGTCTACGAGCAGTACTTC
d_gene: -; v_gene: TRBV10-1; abundance: -; j_gene: TRBJ2-7; CDR3aa: CASTPRGLSYEQYF; CDR3nt: TGCGCCAGCACCCCGCGGGGACTTTCCTACGAGCAGTACTTC
d_gene: TRBD1; v_gene: TRBV7-9; abundance: -; j_gene: TRBJ1-6; CDR3aa: CASSTRQGSYNSPLHF; CDR3nt: TGTGCCAGCAGCACCCGACAGGGTTCCTATAATTCACCCCTCCACTTT
d_gene: -; v_gene: TRBV2; abundance: -; j_gene: TRBJ2-7; CDR3aa: CASVGLASYEQYF; CDR3nt: TGTGCCAGCGTGGGACTGGCCTCCTACGAGCAGTACTTC
d_gene: -; v_gene: TRBV7-2; abundance: -; j_gene: TRBJ2-7; CDR3aa: CASSLTTGKAYEQYF; CDR3nt: TGTGCCAGCAGCTTAACGACAGGTAAAGCCTACGAGCAGTACTTC
d_gene: TRBD1; v_gene: TRBV28; abundance: once; j_gene: TRBJ1-2; CDR3aa: CASTDRGDFYGYTF; CDR3nt: TGTGCCAGCACAGACAGGGGGGACTTCTATGGCTACACCTTC
d_gene: TRBD2; v_gene: TRBV28; abundance: -; j_gene: TRBJ2-7; CDR3aa: CASSFPAGAYEQYF; CDR3nt: TGTGCCAGCAGTTTCCCAGCGGGGGCCTACGAGCAGTACTTC
d_gene: TRBD1; v_gene: TRBV18; abundance: -; j_gene: TRBJ1-2; CDR3aa: CASSRGGNTNYGYTF; CDR3nt: TGTGCCAGCTCCAGAGGGGGCAATACTAACTATGGCTACACCTTC
d_gene: TRBD1; v_gene: TRBV6-2/TRBV6-3; abundance: few; j_gene: TRBJ2-1; CDR3aa: CASSHAGQGFEEQFF; CDR3nt: TGTGCCAGCAGTCATGCGGGACAGGGCTTTGAGGAGCAGTTCTTC
d_gene: -; v_gene: TRBV27; abundance: -; j_gene: TRBJ2-5; CDR3aa: CASSLYGGTQETQYF; CDR3nt: TGTGCCAGCAGTTTATACGGGGGTACACAAGAGACCCAGTACTTC
d_gene: -; v_gene: TRBV30; abundance: -; j_gene: TRBJ2-5; CDR3aa: CAWSVLAPETQYF; CDR3nt: TGTGCCTGGAGTGTACTAGCCCCAGAGACCCAGTACTTC
d_gene: -; v_gene: TRBV3-1/TRBV3-2; abundance: -; j_gene: TRBJ1-4; CDR3aa: CASSLWGRGGEKLFF; CDR3nt: TGTGCCAGCAGCCTTTGGGGCCGCGGGGGTGAAAAACTGTTTTTT
d_gene: TRBD1; v_gene: TRBV7-2; abundance: -; j_gene: TRBJ1-5; CDR3aa: CASSPKTGGFLGQPQHF; CDR3nt: TGTGCCAGCAGCCCCAAGACAGGGGGCTTCCTTGGTCAGCCCCAGCATTTT
d_gene: TRBD1; v_gene: TRBV11-2; abundance: -; j_gene: TRBJ2-5; CDR3aa: CASSKDRGQETQYF; CDR3nt: TGTGCCAGCAGCAAAGACAGGGGGCAAGAGACCCAGTACTTC
d_gene: -; v_gene: TRBV27; abundance: -; j_gene: TRBJ1-1; CDR3aa: CASSLAVRGTEAFF; CDR3nt: TGTGCCAGCAGTTTAGCGGTCAGGGGCACTGAAGCTTTCTTT
d_gene: TRBD2; v_gene: TRBV28; abundance: -; j_gene: TRBJ2-7; CDR3aa: CASATGGVGPLSYEQYF; CDR3nt: TGTGCCAGCGCGACGGGGGGGGTCGGACCCTTATCCTACGAGCAGTACTTC
d_gene: -; v_gene: TRBV18; abundance: -; j_gene: TRBJ2-5; CDR3aa: CASSLQVQETQYF; CDR3nt: TGTGCCAGCTCCCTACAGGTTCAGGAGACCCAGTACTTC
d_gene: -; v_gene: TRBV19; abundance: -; j_gene: TRBJ2-2; CDR3aa: CATRVDSGELFF; CDR3nt: TGTGCCACCCGAGTTGATAGCGGGGAGCTGTTTTTT
d_gene: TRBD2; v_gene: TRBV4-2; abundance: -; j_gene: TRBJ2-1; CDR3aa: CASSQVATSGRGEQFF; CDR3nt: TGTGCCAGCAGCCAAGTAGCGACTAGCGGGAGGGGGGAGCAGTTCTTC
d_gene: TRBD2; v_gene: TRBV19; abundance: -; j_gene: TRBJ2-7; CDR3aa: CASSISVGGGLPKGYEQYF; CDR3nt: TGTGCCAGTAGTATCTCAGTTGGGGGGGGACTCCCAAAAGGCTACGAGCAGTACTTC
d_gene: TRBD2; v_gene: TRBV28; abundance: -; j_gene: TRBJ2-7; CDR3aa: CASSDPRSGRVYEQYF; CDR3nt: TGTGCCAGCAGTGACCCCCGCTCAGGGAGGGTGTACGAGCAGTACTTC
d_gene: TRBD2; v_gene: TRBV29-1; abundance: -; j_gene: TRBJ2-7; CDR3aa: CSVEGLADSYEQYF; CDR3nt: TGCAGCGTTGAGGGACTAGCGGATTCCTACGAGCAGTACTTC
d_gene: -; v_gene: TRBV19; abundance: -; j_gene: TRBJ1-5; CDR3aa: CASSSAGVSQPQHF; CDR3nt: TGTGCCAGTAGTTCGGCAGGGGTTAGTCAGCCCCAGCATTTT
d_gene: -; v_gene: TRBV6-5; abundance: -; j_gene: TRBJ1-4; CDR3aa: CASRQTTNEKLFF; CDR3nt: TGTGCCAGCAGACAGACAACTAATGAAAAACTGTTTTTT
d_gene: -; v_gene: TRBV19; abundance: -; j_gene: TRBJ2-2; CDR3aa: CASSKAASSNTGELFF; CDR3nt: TGTGCCAGTAGTAAAGCGGCTAGCTCGAACACCGGGGAGCTGTTTTTT